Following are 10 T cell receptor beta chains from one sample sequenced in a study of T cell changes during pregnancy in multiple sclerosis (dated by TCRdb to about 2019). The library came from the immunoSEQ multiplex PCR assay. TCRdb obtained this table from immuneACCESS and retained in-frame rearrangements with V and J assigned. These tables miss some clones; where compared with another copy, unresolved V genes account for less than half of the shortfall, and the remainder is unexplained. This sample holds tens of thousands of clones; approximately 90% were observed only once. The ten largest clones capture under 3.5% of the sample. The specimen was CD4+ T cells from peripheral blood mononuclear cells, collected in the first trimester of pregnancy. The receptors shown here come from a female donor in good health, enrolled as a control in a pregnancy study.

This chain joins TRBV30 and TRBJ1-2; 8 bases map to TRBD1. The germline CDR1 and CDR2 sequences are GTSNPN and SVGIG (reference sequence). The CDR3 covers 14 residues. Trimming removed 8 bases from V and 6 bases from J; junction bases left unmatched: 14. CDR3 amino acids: CARQPDRVTDGYTF. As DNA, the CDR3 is TGTGCCCGGCAGCCGGACAGGGTGACGGATGGCTACACCTTC.

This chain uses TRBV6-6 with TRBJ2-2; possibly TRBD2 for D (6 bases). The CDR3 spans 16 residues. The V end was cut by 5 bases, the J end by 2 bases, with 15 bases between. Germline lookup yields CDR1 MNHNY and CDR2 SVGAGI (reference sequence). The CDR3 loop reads CASSPSGGTNTGELFF. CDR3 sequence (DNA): TGTGCCAGCAGTCCCTCTGGGGGGACTAACACCGGGGAGCTGTTTTTT.

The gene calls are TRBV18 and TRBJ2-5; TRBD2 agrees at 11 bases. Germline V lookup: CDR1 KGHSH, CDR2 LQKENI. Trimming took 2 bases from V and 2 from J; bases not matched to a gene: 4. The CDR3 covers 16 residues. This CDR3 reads CASSPGTSGRQETQYF. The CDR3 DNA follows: TGTGCCAGCTCACCAGGGACTAGCGGCCGACAAGAGACCCAGTACTTC.

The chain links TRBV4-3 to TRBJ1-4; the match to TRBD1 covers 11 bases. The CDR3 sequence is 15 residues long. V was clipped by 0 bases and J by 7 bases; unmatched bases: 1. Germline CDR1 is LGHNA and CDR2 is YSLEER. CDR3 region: CASSQEGTGGEKLFF. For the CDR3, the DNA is TGCGCCAGCAGCCAAGAAGGGACAGGGGGTGAAAAACTGTTTTTT.

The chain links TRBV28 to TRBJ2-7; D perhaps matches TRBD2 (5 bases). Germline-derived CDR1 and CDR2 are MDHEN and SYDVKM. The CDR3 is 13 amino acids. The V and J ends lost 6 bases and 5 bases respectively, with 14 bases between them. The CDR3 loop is CASSTPGSNEQYF. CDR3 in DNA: TGTGCCAGCAGCACGCCGGGATCCAACGAGCAGTACTTC.

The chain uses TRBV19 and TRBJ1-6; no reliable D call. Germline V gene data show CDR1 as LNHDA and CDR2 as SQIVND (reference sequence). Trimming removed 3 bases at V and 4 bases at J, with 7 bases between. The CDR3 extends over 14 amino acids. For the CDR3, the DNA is TGTGCCAGTAGTATGGCAGGTTATAATTCACCCCTCCACTTT. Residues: CASSMAGYNSPLHF.

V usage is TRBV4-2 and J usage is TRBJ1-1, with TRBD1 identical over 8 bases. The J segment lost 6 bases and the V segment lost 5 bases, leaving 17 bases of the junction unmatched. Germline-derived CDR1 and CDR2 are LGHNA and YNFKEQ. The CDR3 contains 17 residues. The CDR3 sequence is CASSSQTEGDRSSEAFF. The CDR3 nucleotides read TGTGCCAGCAGCTCCCAAACCGAGGGGGACAGGTCTTCTGAAGCTTTCTTT.

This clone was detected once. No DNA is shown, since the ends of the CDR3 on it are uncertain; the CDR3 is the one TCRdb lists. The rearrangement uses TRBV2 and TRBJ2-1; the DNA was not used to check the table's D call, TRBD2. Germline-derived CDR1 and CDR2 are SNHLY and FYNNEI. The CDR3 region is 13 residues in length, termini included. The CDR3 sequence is CASWRDFGNEQFF.

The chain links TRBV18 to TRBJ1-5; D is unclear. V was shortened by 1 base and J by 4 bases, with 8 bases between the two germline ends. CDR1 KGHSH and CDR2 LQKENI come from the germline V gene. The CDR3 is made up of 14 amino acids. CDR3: CASSPQEANQPQHF. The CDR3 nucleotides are TGTGCCAGCTCACCACAAGAGGCTAATCAGCCCCAGCATTTT.

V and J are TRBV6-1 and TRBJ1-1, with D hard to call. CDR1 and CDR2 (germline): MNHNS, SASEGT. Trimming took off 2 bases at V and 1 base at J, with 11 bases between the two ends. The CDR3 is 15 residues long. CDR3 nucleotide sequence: TGTGCCAGCAGTGAACTTGCGGGCGCGAACACTGAAGCTTTCTTT. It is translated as CASSELAGANTEAFF.